The 13 T cell receptor beta chains below were found in one sample sequenced in a study of blood T cell repertoires in COVID-19. Using immunoSEQ multiplex PCR, the repertoire was profiled, and TCRdb retains in-frame clones only, with some absent. The data contain about 480,000 clones, approximately 88% of them singletons. The source material was PBMCs or T cells enriched from blood (not recorded which). These receptors were taken from a woman in her thirties or forties who had recovered from COVID-19.

This clone was seen a handful of times. The rearrangement joins TRBV14 to TRBJ1-5, with D possibly matching TRBD1 (5 bases). This CDR3 spans 13 amino acids. Germline CDR1 and CDR2: SGHDN and FVKESK. The germline V and J ends were trimmed by 5 bases and 4 bases, with 9 bases remaining between them. The CDR3 is CASSGGVNQPQHF. Written as DNA, the CDR3 is TGTGCCAGCAGCGGGGGGGTTAATCAGCCCCAGCATTTT.

V is TRBV5-1 and J is TRBJ1-2, with D uncertain. This CDR3 contains 15 residues. The germline CDR1 and CDR2 sequences are SGHRS and YFSETQ. V lost 0 bases and J lost 7, with 16 bases in between. CDR3 nucleotide sequence: TGCGCCAGCAGCTTGGGACCGGAACCCTCGGGTGGCTACACCTTC. This codes for CASSLGPEPSGGYTF.

CDR3 region: CASSPQTGREQFF. DNA for the CDR3: TGTGCCAGCAGCCCTCAGACAGGTCGTGAGCAGTTCTTC. The gene calls are TRBV6-6 and TRBJ2-1; D perhaps matches TRBD1 (6 bases). The V end lost 6 bases, the J end lost 9 bases, and 15 bases lay between the germline ends. Germline V gives CDR1 MNHNY, CDR2 SVGAGI (reference sequence). There are 13 residues in the CDR3.

This clone was observed a single time. The chain recombines TRBV18 with TRBJ2-4; 9 bases agree with TRBD1. CDR3 length equals 16 residues. After removal of 5 bases from V and 4 bases from J, the junction contained 9 bases not matched to a gene. Germline-derived CDR1 and CDR2 are KGHSH and LQKENI. CDR3 bases: TGTGCCAGCTCAGTCACCACCGGGACAGGGAAAAACATTCAGTACTTC. Its translation: CASSVTTGTGKNIQYF.

The CDR3 sequence is CASSFLDSALTEAFF. As DNA, the CDR3 is TGTGCCAGCAGCTTCCTCGACAGCGCCCTTACTGAAGCTTTCTTT. This rearrangement joins TRBV7-9 to TRBJ1-1, with D possibly matching TRBD1 (5 bases). Between the trimmed V and J ends, which lost 3 bases and 5 bases, there was a span of 16 bases. Germline CDR1 reads SEHNR; CDR2 reads FQNEAQ (reference sequence). CDR3 length equals 15 residues.

The CDR3 region is CASSPVGQGRIGANVLTF. The CDR3 DNA reads as TGTGCCAGCAGCCCTGTCGGACAGGGACGTATTGGGGCCAACGTCCTGACTTTC. This sequence joins TRBV9 and TRBJ2-6; 8 nucleotides line up with TRBD1. Germline trimming cut 4 bases from V and 3 bases from J; bases unmatched to any gene: 12. Per the germline V gene, CDR1 is SGDLS and CDR2 is YYNGEE. The CDR3 has 18 residues.

The chain joins TRBV10-3 to TRBJ1-1; D perhaps matches TRBD1 (6 bases). CDR3 size: 15 residues. V was clipped by 0 bases and J by 3 bases, with 11 bases between them. Per the germline V gene, CDR1 is ENHRY and CDR2 is SYGVKD. CDR3 DNA sequence: TGTGCCATCAGTGAGTCGGGGGGGGCCGACACTGAAGCTTTCTTT. Protein: CAISESGGADTEAFF.

The chain carries TRBV6-6 and TRBJ2-7; 8 nucleotides match TRBD1. Per the germline V gene, CDR1 is MNHNY and CDR2 is SVGAGI (reference sequence). The CDR3 length is 13 residues. V lost 10 bases to trimming and J lost 3 bases; unmatched junction nucleotides: 8. The CDR3 nucleotides read TGTGCCACCGGACAGGGAACCCACTACGAGCAGTACTTC. This gives the protein CATGQGTHYEQYF.

V usage is TRBV6-5 and J usage is TRBJ1-1; D not certain. V lost 0 bases to trimming and J lost 2 bases, with 10 bases between them. This CDR3 has 15 residues. CDR1 and CDR2 from the germline V gene are MNHEY and SVGAGI. CDR3 amino acids: CASSYSRGGNTEAFF. The CDR3 DNA follows: TGTGCCAGCAGTTACTCGAGAGGTGGCAACACTGAAGCTTTCTTT.

To note about this clone: The sample contains more than one DNA sequence encoding this CDR3. This chain uses TRBV27 with TRBJ2-7; weak D call: TRBD1 (5 bases). CDR1 and CDR2 (germline): MNHEY, SMNVEV (reference sequence). Trimming pared 3 bases from V and 1 base from J, leaving 7 bases between. The CDR3 consists of 13 residues. CDR3 sequence reads: CASSFRGSYEQYF. In DNA, the CDR3 is TGTGCCAGCAGTTTTAGGGGTTCCTACGAGCAGTACTTC.

This rearrangement joins TRBV10-1 to TRBJ2-3; 8 bases map to TRBD1. Germline CDR1 and CDR2: WNHNN and SYGVQD (reference sequence). The V gene end was trimmed by 8 bases and the J gene end by 2 bases; junction bases not matched to a gene: 9. CDR3 length: 15 residues. The CDR3 nucleotides read TGCGCCAGCTCCGCCGGACAGGGAAACACAGATACGCAGTATTTT. Amino acids: CASSAGQGNTDTQYF.

The J gene is TRBJ1-1, the V gene TRBV13; no firm D call. Trimming cost V 0 bases and J 6 bases, with 5 bases left between them. The CDR3 runs to 12 residues. In germline, CDR1 is PRHDT, CDR2 FYEKMQ (reference sequence). CDR3 in DNA: TGTGCCAGCAGCTTAGGGCGGTCTGAAGCTTTCTTT. Translating gives CASSLGRSEAFF.

This chain links TRBV11-2 with TRBJ1-3, with 8 bases fitting TRBD1. The V and J ends lost 5 bases and 0 bases, in that order; junction bases with no gene match: 6. The CDR3 runs 16 residues. Germline V gene data show CDR1 as SGHAT and CDR2 as FQNNGV. CDR3 in amino acids: CASSRGQGVSGNTIYF. CDR3 bases: TGTGCCAGCAGCAGAGGACAGGGAGTCTCTGGAAACACCATATATTTT.